This TCR beta chain was identified during a study of T cells in localized non-small cell lung cancer. TCRdb's table, derived via immunoSEQ multiplex PCR, lists solely in-frame clones and lacks some. The data contain tens of thousands of clones, roughly 88% of them seen just once; the ten biggest clones take up around 6%. V dropped 4 bases and J dropped 1 base, with 8 bases sitting between them. The CDR3 totals 12 residues. Germline CDR1 SQVTM, CDR2 ANQGSEA. General observations from the study: The study detected a median about 60 of the top 100 tumor clones in adjacent lung. Maximal T cell clonality occurred in uninvolved adjacent lung, with tumor ranking below it.

The table lists this clone with a few counts. Its antigen is undetermined. The chain employs TRBV29-1 and TRBJ2-7, with D unresolved. The receptor's source is a male donor at least 60 years old with stage II lung adenocarcinoma. The source material was peripheral blood mononuclear cells, sampled before any cancer treatment. CDR3 region: CSVGTISYEQYF. CDR3 nucleotides: TGCAGCGTTGGGACGATATCCTACGAGCAGTACTTC.